This note documents a single T cell receptor (beta chain) sequence. What it binds is not known. TCRdb independently ran MiXCR on the reads; one entry per CDR3 protein. The table records some 680,000 distinct CDR3 sequences, 35% to 45% of them present only once. This specimen belongs to a study of T cell repertoires in cytomegalovirus infection. About the study: It was the public TCR beta signatures that indicated both CMV infection and matching HLA type. General study points: HLA-C-restricted CMV-specific TCR beta clonotypes prevailed in the ex vivo response. Summed public TCR beta family frequency identified CMV carriers bearing the relevant HLA.

CDR3 length: 13 residues. With 2 bases removed from V and 4 bases from J, the gap between germline ends came to 10 bases. CDR1 SGHTS and CDR2 YDEGEE come from the germline V gene. This receptor was identified in a human donor in good health (CMV status not recorded). Some clones in this sample may be carry-over from other donors' samples. The chain joins TRBV5-8 to TRBJ2-7; D not certain. Sequenced input: PBMCs. CDR3 coding DNA: TGTGCCAGCAGCTTAAGTGTACCTTACGAGCAGTACTTC. This gives the protein CASSLSVPYEQYF.